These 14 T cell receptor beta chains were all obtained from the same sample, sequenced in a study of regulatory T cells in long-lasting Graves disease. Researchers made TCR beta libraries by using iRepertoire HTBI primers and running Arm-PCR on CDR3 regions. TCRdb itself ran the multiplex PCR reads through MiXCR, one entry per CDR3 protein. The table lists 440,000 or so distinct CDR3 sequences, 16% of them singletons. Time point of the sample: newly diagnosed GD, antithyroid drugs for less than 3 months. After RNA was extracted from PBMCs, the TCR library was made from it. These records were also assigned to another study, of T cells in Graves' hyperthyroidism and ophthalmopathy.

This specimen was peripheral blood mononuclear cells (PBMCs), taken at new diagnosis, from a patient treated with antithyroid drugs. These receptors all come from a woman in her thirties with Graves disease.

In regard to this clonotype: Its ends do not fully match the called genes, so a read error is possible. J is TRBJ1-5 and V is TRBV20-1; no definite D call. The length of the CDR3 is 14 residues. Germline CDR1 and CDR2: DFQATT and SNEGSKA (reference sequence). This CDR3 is CSAREGGSNRPQHF. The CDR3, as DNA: TGCAGTGCTAGAGAGGGCGGTAGCAATCGGCCCCAGCATTTT.

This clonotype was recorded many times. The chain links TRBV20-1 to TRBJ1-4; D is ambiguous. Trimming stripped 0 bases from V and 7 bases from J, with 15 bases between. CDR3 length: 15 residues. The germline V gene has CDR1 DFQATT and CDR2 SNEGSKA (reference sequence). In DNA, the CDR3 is TGCAGTGCTAGAGATCGACGGGCCTCGAGTGAAAAACTGTTTTTT. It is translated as CSARDRRASSEKLFF.

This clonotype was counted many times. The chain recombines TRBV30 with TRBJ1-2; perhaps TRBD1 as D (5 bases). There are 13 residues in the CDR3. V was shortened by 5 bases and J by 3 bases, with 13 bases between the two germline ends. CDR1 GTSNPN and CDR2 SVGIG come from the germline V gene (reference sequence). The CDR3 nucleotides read TGTGCCTGGTCCGGGACGGAGCACTATGGCTACACCTTC. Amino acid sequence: CAWSGTEHYGYTF. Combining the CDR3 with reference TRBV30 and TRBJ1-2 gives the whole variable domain SQTIHQWPATLVQPVGSPLSLECTVEGTSNPNLYWYRQAAGRGLQLLFYSVGIGQISSEVPQNLSASRPQDRQFILSSKKLLLSDSGFYLCAWSGTEHYGYTFGSGTRLTVV.

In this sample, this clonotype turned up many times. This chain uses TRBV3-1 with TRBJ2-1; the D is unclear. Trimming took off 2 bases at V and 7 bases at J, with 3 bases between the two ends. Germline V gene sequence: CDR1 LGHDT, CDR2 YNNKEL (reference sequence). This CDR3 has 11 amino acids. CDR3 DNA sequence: TGTGCCAGCAGCCAAATGAATGAGCAGTTCTTC. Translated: CASSQMNEQFF.

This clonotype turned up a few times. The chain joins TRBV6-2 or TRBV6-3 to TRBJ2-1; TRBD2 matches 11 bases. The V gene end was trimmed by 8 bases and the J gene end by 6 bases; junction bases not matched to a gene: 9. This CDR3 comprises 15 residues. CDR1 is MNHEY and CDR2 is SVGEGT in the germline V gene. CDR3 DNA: TGTGCCAGCCGAACGGCGGGACTAGCGGCCAATGAGCAGTTCTTC. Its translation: CASRTAGLAANEQFF.

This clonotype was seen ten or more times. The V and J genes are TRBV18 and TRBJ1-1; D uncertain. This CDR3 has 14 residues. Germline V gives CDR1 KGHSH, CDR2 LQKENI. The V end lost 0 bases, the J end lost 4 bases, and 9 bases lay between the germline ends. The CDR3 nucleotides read TGTGCCAGCTCACCACCTTGGGGAGGCACTGAAGCTTTCTTT. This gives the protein CASSPPWGGTEAFF.

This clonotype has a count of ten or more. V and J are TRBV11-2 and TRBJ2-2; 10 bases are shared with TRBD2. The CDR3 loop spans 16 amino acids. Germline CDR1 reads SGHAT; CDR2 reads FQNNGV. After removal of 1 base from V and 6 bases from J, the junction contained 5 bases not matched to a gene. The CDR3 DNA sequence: TGTGCCAGCAGCTTAGGGTCTAGCGGGAGACCCGGGGAGCTGTTTTTT. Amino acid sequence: CASSLGSSGRPGELFF.

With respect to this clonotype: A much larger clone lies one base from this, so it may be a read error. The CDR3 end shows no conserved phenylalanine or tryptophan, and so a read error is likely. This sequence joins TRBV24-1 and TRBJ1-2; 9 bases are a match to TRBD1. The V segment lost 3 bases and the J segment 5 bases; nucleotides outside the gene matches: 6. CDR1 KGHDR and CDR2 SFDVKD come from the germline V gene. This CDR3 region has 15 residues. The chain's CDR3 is CATSDHGTGTYGYTL. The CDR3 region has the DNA TGTGCCACCAGTGATCACGGGACAGGGACGTATGGCTACACCCTC.

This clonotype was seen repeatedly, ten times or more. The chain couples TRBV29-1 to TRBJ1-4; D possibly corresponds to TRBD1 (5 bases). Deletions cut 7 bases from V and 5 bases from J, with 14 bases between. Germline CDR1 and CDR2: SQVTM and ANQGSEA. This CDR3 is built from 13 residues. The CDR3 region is CSARVQQNEKLFF. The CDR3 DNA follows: TGCAGCGCCAGGGTCCAGCAAAATGAAAAACTGTTTTTT.

The CDR3 DNA follows: TGCAGTGCTGGGTCCCCCGCCTTTGTGGATGAGCAGTTCTTC. Translation gives CSAGSPAFVDEQFF. J is TRBJ2-1 and V is TRBV20-1; D uncertain. The germline gives CDR1 DFQATT, CDR2 SNEGSKA (reference sequence). Deletions cut 5 bases from V and 8 bases from J, with 19 bases between. The CDR3 is made up of 14 amino acids.

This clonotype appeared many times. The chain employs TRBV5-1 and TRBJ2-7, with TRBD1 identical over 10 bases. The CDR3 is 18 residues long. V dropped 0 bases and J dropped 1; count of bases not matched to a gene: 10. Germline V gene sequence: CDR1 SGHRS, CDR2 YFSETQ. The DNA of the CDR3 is TGCGCCAGCAGCTTGGAAGTTGGCCGGACAGGGGGTTCCTACGAGCAGTACTTC. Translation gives CASSLEVGRTGGSYEQYF.

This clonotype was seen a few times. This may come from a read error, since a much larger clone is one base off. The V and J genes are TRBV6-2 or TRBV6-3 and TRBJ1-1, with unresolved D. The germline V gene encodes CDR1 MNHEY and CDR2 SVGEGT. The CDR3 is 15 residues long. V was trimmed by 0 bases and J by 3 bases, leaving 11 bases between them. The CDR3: CASSYSKRRDTEAFF. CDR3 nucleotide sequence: TGTGCCAGCAGTTACTCGAAAAGGAGGGACACTGAAGCTTTCTTT.

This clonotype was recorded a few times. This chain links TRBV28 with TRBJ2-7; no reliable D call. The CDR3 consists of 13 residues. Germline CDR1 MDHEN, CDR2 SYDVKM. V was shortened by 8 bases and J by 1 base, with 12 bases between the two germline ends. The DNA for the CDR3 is TGTGCCAGCTGCGCAGGCGGTTCCTACGAGCAGTACTTC. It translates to CASCAGGSYEQYF.

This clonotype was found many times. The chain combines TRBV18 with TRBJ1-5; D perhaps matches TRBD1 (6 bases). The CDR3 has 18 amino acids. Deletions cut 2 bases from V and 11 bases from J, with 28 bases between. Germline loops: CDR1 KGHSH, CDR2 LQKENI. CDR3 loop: CASSPRAQGTLPNRAQHF. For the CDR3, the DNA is TGTGCCAGCTCACCAAGGGCCCAGGGGACCCTCCCCAATAGGGCCCAGCATTTT.